A single sample gave rise to the 25 T cell receptor beta chains below, sequenced in a study of technical replicates of blood from several donors. The method was immunoSEQ multiplex PCR; TCRdb's version includes in-frame clones alone and lacks a portion of them. The sample records tens of thousands of clones, 94% being singletons. The sequenced material came from T cells isolated from PBMCs. The receptors shown here come from a human donor in good health.

The V gene is TRBV5-1, the J gene TRBJ2-5; 12 bases are shared with TRBD2. After removal of 4 bases from V and 2 bases from J, the junction contained 6 bases not matched to a gene. This CDR3 has 16 amino acids. Germline CDR1 is SGHRS and CDR2 is YFSETQ. The CDR3 DNA follows: TGCGCCAGCAGCCTCCGACTAGCGGGAGTTCAAGAGACCCAGTACTTC. Protein product: CASSLRLAGVQETQYF. The whole variable domain, remainder taken from reference TRBV5-1 and TRBJ2-5, is KAGVTQTPRYLIKTRGQQVTLSCSPISGHRSVSWYQQTPGQGLQFLFEYFSETQRNKGNFPGRFSGRQFSNSRSEMNVSTLELGDSALYLCASSLRLAGVQETQYFGPGTRLLVL.

This clone was detected only once. The chain is built from TRBV7-3 and TRBJ2-2, with 8 bases lining up with TRBD1. V lost 1 base, J lost 7 bases, and 5 bases stayed unmatched. This CDR3 region has 15 residues. Germline CDR1 and CDR2: SGHTA and FQGTGA. The CDR3 DNA is TGTGCCAGCAGCTTAAACGGACAGGGTGTCGGGGAGCTGTTTTTT. It yields the protein CASSLNGQGVGELFF.

V usage is TRBV5-6 and J usage is TRBJ2-5; D remains ambiguous. V was trimmed by 1 base and J by 1 base, leaving 5 bases between them. The CDR3 is 13 residues long. Germline values: CDR1 SGHDT, CDR2 YYEEEE. This CDR3 is CASSLPFQETQYF. CDR3 bases: TGTGCCAGCAGCTTGCCCTTCCAAGAGACCCAGTACTTC.

The chain couples TRBV9 to TRBJ2-2; D is unclear. CDR1 SGDLS and CDR2 YYNGEE come from the germline V gene. The germline V and J ends were trimmed by 0 bases and 7 bases, with 4 bases remaining between them. This CDR3 has 12 residues. CDR3 protein: CASSVVDGELFF. The CDR3 region has the DNA TGTGCCAGCAGCGTAGTAGACGGGGAGCTGTTTTTT.

The V call is TRBV10-3, the J call TRBJ1-1; D possibly corresponds to TRBD1 (6 bases). Germline values: CDR1 ENHRY, CDR2 SYGVKD. Between the trimmed V and J ends, which lost 2 bases and 6 bases, there was a span of 16 bases. This CDR3 is built from 15 residues. The CDR3 here is CAISEPSETGPEAFF. DNA for the CDR3: TGTGCCATCAGTGAGCCGAGCGAGACAGGCCCTGAAGCTTTCTTT.

This chain links TRBV7-3 with TRBJ2-2; tentative D call: TRBD2 (6 bases). This CDR3 spans 14 amino acids. The V end was cut by 8 bases, the J end by 0 bases, with 10 bases between. Looked up from germline, CDR1 is SGHTA and CDR2 is FQGTGA. Here the CDR3 reads CASSTGANTGELFF. The DNA of the CDR3 is TGTGCCAGCTCAACGGGGGCGAACACCGGGGAGCTGTTTTTT.

V and J are TRBV11-3 and TRBJ1-1; 10 bases align to TRBD1. Losses at the gene ends were 3 bases for V and 5 bases for J; bases not matched to a gene: 0. Germline CDR1 reads SGHNT; CDR2 reads YENEEA. The CDR3 has 13 amino acids. The CDR3 DNA sequence: TGTGCCAGCAGCTTGGGACAGGGGACTGAAGCTTTCTTT. This codes for CASSLGQGTEAFF.

This clone appeared once. The chain couples TRBV18 to TRBJ2-7, with TRBD1 matching over 9 bases. The junction had 8 bases not matched to a gene; V was cut back by 6 bases and J by 5 bases. Germline CDR1 and CDR2: KGHSH and LQKENI. CDR3 length: 14 residues. In nucleotides, the CDR3 is TGTGCCAGCTCTCAAGGGACAGGGAGGAACGAGCAGTACTTC. Translating gives CASSQGTGRNEQYF.

This chain uses TRBV13 with TRBJ2-1, with D hard to call. The ends were cut back, 1 base at V and 4 bases at J, with 8 bases in the middle. The CDR3 has 14 residues. Germline CDR1 PRHDT, CDR2 FYEKMQ (reference sequence). Here the CDR3 DNA reads TGTGCCAGCAGCTTAGTTGTCCCATACAATGAGCAGTTCTTC. This sequence encodes CASSLVVPYNEQFF.

This chain links TRBV20-1 with TRBJ2-7, with 7 bases that match TRBD2. Germline values: CDR1 DFQATT, CDR2 SNEGSKA (reference sequence). J was trimmed by 3 bases and V by 6 bases; bases with no gene match: 2. The CDR3 consists of 11 residues. The CDR3 DNA reads TGCAGTGCCAGGGAGGGCTACGAGCAGTACTTC. Encoded protein: CSAREGYEQYF.

The CDR3 loop reads CASSTGSGAKNIQYF. The CDR3 DNA reads TGCGCCAGCAGCACCGGGAGTGGCGCCAAAAACATTCAGTACTTC. The chain uses TRBV10-2 and TRBJ2-4; D is possibly TRBD2 (6 bases). V was shortened by 6 bases and J by 1 base, with 13 bases between the two germline ends. The CDR3 length is 15 residues. From germline, CDR1 is WSHSY and CDR2 SAAADI.

The gene calls are TRBV7-9 and TRBJ2-1, with 11 positions matching TRBD2. CDR3 size: 17 residues. The ends lost 5 bases at V and 7 bases at J; junction bases unmatched: 13. CDR1 SEHNR and CDR2 FQNEAQ come from the germline V gene (reference sequence). The CDR3 DNA is TGTGCCAGCAGCGATAGCGGGAGGGCTGGGTTAGGGAATGAGCAGTTCTTC. Protein: CASSDSGRAGLGNEQFF. Supplemented by reference TRBV7-9 and TRBJ2-1, the full variable domain reads DTGVSQNPRHKITKRGQNVTFRCDPISEHNRLYWYRQTLGQGPEFLTYFQNEAQLEKSRLLSDRFSAERPKGSFSTLEIQRTEQGDSAMYLCASSDSGRAGLGNEQFFGPGTRLTVL.

The V gene is TRBV10-3, the J gene TRBJ2-3, with 8 bases fitting TRBD2. The CDR3 is 22 residues long. V trimming: 4 bases; J trimming: 2 bases; junction bases outside the gene matches: 26. The germline gives CDR1 ENHRY, CDR2 SYGVKD. CDR3: CAISGSLMAGGLTRASTDTQYF. The DNA of the CDR3 is TGTGCCATCAGTGGGAGTTTAATGGCGGGGGGTTTAACCCGGGCGTCCACAGATACGCAGTATTTT.

The chain is built from TRBV9 and TRBJ1-6; no definite D call. CDR1 and CDR2 from the germline V gene are SGDLS and YYNGEE. Trimming shortened V by 3 bases and J by 2 bases, and 9 bases separated the two germline ends. The CDR3 covers 15 residues. The CDR3 nucleotides are TGTGCCAGCAGCGCGGAGGGAACCTATAATTCACCCCTCCACTTT. Amino acid sequence: CASSAEGTYNSPLHF.

This clone has only a few counts. This chain links TRBV5-6 with TRBJ2-5; D is possibly TRBD2 (5 bases). The CDR3 totals 13 residues. The germline CDR1 and CDR2 sequences are SGHDT and YYEEEE. Trimming removed 0 bases at V and 3 bases at J, with 6 bases between. The CDR3 sequence: CASSLGREETQYF. The CDR3 DNA follows: TGTGCCAGCAGCTTGGGGCGGGAAGAGACCCAGTACTTC.

The chain has TRBV6-5 and TRBJ2-7; 7 nucleotides line up with TRBD2. This CDR3 contains 14 residues. Germline loops: CDR1 MNHEY, CDR2 SVGAGI. Germline trimming cut 8 bases from V and 0 bases from J; bases unmatched to any gene: 7. The CDR3 spells CASGWGGSSYEQYF. The CDR3 DNA reads TGTGCCAGCGGGTGGGGGGGGAGCTCCTACGAGCAGTACTTC.

The CDR3 nucleotides read TGTGCCTCAGCGGCAGGAAACTATGGCTACACCTTC. It codes for CASAAGNYGYTF. The chain carries TRBV6-5 and TRBJ1-2, with D unclear. This CDR3 is built from 12 residues. V was shortened by 11 bases and J by 2 bases, with 12 bases between the two germline ends. CDR1 is MNHEY, CDR2 SVGAGI, per germline.

This chain joins TRBV6-6 and TRBJ2-5; 14 positions match TRBD2. Germline V gene data show CDR1 as MNHNY and CDR2 as SVGAGI (reference sequence). Losses at the gene ends were 7 bases for V and 2 bases for J; bases not matched to a gene: 6. The CDR3 runs to 16 residues. CDR3 protein: CASKEGLAGGQETQYF. The CDR3 bases are TGTGCCAGCAAAGAAGGACTAGCGGGGGGACAAGAGACCCAGTACTTC.

Only a few counts were recorded for this clone. The CDR3 bases are TGTGCCAGCAGTTTAGGCCCGGAACCAGGATCCTTGTACTTC. Protein: CASSLGPEPGSLYF. The chain joins TRBV28 to TRBJ2-7; D is unresolved. From germline, CDR1 is MDHEN and CDR2 SYDVKM. V lost 2 bases and J lost 12, with 20 bases in between. The CDR3 is 14 residues long.

This chain uses TRBV11-2 with TRBJ1-1; D ambiguous. The V end lost 4 bases, the J end lost 2 bases, and 20 bases lay between the germline ends. This CDR3 is built from 17 residues. Germline V gene lookup returns CDR1 SGHAT and CDR2 FQNNGV. As DNA, the CDR3 is TGTGCCAGCAGCTCCGGGATGGTCAGACTACTAAACACTGAAGCTTTCTTT. Translation: CASSSGMVRLLNTEAFF.

The V gene is TRBV7-9, the J gene TRBJ1-5; D perhaps matches TRBD1 (6 bases). Germline V gene data show CDR1 as SEHNR and CDR2 as FQNEAQ (reference sequence). The CDR3 is made up of 13 amino acids. Trimming pared 5 bases from V and 3 bases from J, leaving 8 bases between. DNA for the CDR3: TGTGCCAGCAGCCAGGGGAACAATCAGCCCCAGCATTTT. Translating gives CASSQGNNQPQHF.

This CDR3 reads CASSFPGQGFMQFF. In DNA form, the CDR3 reads TGTGCCAGCAGTTTCCCGGGACAGGGTTTTATGCAGTTCTTC. The rearrangement links TRBV6-6 to TRBJ2-1, with 9 bases identical to TRBD1. Germline V gene lookup returns CDR1 MNHNY and CDR2 SVGAGI (reference sequence). J gave up 12 bases and V 4 bases, and 10 bases lay outside the gene matches. CDR3 length: 14 amino acids.

The chain is built from TRBV28 and TRBJ2-7, with 8 bases matching TRBD1. Germline V CDR1 and CDR2: MDHEN, SYDVKM. The trim removed 4 bases at V and 6 bases at J, leaving 8 bases unmatched. This CDR3 is 14 amino acids long. The CDR3 sequence is CASSSHSTGVEQYF. The CDR3 DNA sequence: TGTGCCAGCAGTTCTCACTCGACAGGGGTCGAGCAGTACTTC.

The chain combines TRBV28 with TRBJ1-4, with TRBD1 matching 8 bases. The CDR3 is 16 residues long. The ends lost 6 bases at V and 8 bases at J; junction bases unmatched: 14. Germline values: CDR1 MDHEN, CDR2 SYDVKM. The CDR3 DNA reads TGTGCCAGCAGCGGACAGGGAGGGAAGACGCGGGAAAAACTGTTTTTT. Protein sequence: CASSGQGGKTREKLFF.

This chain joins TRBV5-1 and TRBJ2-5; 10 bases match TRBD2. The junction had 0 bases not matched to a gene; V was cut back by 0 bases and J by 1 base. Per the germline V gene, CDR1 is SGHRS and CDR2 is YFSETQ. The CDR3 loop spans 15 amino acids. The CDR3 DNA reads TGCGCCAGCAGCTTGGGGACTAGCGGCCAAGAGACCCAGTACTTC. It yields the protein CASSLGTSGQETQYF.